Here is one TCR beta chain with its context. The CDR3 spans 15 residues. Unmatched junction bases numbered 7, after V lost 6 bases and J lost 3 bases. Germline V gene sequence: CDR1 MNHEY, CDR2 SMNVEV (reference sequence). Sequencing used immunoSEQ multiplex PCR; TCRdb keeps in-frame clones, though not all of them. The profile covers roughly 200,000 clones, with more than 70% appearing a single time and 5% to 7.5% taken by the ten largest. The data originate from a study of blood T cell repertoires in COVID-19. The chain uses TRBV27 and TRBJ2-5; 10 positions match TRBD1. Sequencing was carried out using peripheral blood. The receptor's source is a woman aged 40 to 55 who had recovered from COVID-19. The CDR3 DNA sequence: TGTGCCAGCAGCCGAGGACAGGGGGGCGAAGAGACCCAGTACTTC. Amino acids: CASSRGQGGEETQYF.